The 23 T cell receptor beta chains below all came from one sample that was sequenced in a study of CD8 T cells in Susac syndrome. RNA, at roughly 0.45 to 1 ug, was reverse transcribed with random hexamers. Using its own MiXCR run on the immunoSEQ multiplex PCR reads, TCRdb lists one record per CDR3 protein. The repertoire includes 70,000 or so distinct CDR3 sequences, approximately 93% of them detected once, and 0.56% sits in the top ten. The sample comprised CD8+ T cells from PBMCs. These receptor sequences come from a human donor with multiple sclerosis.

The rearrangement uses TRBV4-1 and TRBJ2-4; a possible D gene is TRBD1 (5 bases). Per germline, CDR1 MGHRA and CDR2 YSYEKL. Trimming pared 0 bases from V and 3 bases from J, leaving 9 bases between. The CDR3 totals 15 residues. The CDR3 bases are TGCGCCAGCAGCCAAGATTCCCAGGGCAAAAACATTCAGTACTTC. It specifies CASSQDSQGKNIQYF.

V usage is TRBV10-3 and J usage is TRBJ2-7; D remains unclear. The V gene's germline CDR1 is ENHRY and CDR2 SYGVKD. The CDR3 totals 11 residues. V was clipped by 7 bases and J by 4 bases, with 8 bases between them. The CDR3 bases are TGTGCCATCACAGACGGGTACGAGCAGTACTTC. Its translation: CAITDGYEQYF.

V is TRBV27 and J is TRBJ2-7; 7 bases map to TRBD1. V gave up 3 bases and J gave up 5 bases; unmatched junction bases: 7. CDR1 is MNHEY and CDR2 is SMNVEV in the germline V gene (reference sequence). The CDR3 contains 14 residues. Here the CDR3 DNA reads TGTGCCAGCAGTTTCTCGGCAGGGGGAAACGAGCAGTACTTC. Translation gives CASSFSAGGNEQYF.

The genes are TRBV19 and TRBJ2-1; 7 nucleotides line up with TRBD1. The CDR3 sequence is 15 residues long. Germline V lookup: CDR1 LNHDA, CDR2 SQIVND (reference sequence). J lost 5 bases, V lost 4 bases, and 8 bases had no gene match. CDR3 region: CASSTRGTADNEQFF. The CDR3 bases are TGTGCCAGTAGTACTAGGGGGACAGCTGACAATGAGCAGTTCTTC. Full variable domain (missing parts from reference TRBV19 and TRBJ2-1): DGGITQSPKYLFRKEGQNVTLSCEQNLNHDAMYWYRQDPGQGLRLIYYSQIVNDFQKGDIAEGYSVSREKKESFPLTVTSAQKNPTAFYLCASSTRGTADNEQFFGPGTRLTVL.

This chain joins TRBV20-1 and TRBJ1-2; maybe TRBD1 (6 bases). This CDR3 contains 15 residues. Germline V lookup: CDR1 DFQATT, CDR2 SNEGSKA (reference sequence). Between the trimmed V and J ends, which lost 5 bases and 2 bases, there was a span of 18 bases. CDR3 bases: TGCAGTGCTGTGGACTCCGGGGGGGCCAACTATGGCTACACCTTC. This codes for CSAVDSGGANYGYTF.

This clonotype was counted a single time. J is TRBJ1-2 and V is TRBV10-3, with D hard to call. With 7 bases removed from V and 1 base from J, the gap between germline ends came to 10 bases. The CDR3 is made up of 13 amino acids. CDR1 is ENHRY, CDR2 SYGVKD, per germline. The CDR3 DNA sequence: TGTGCCATCAACGGCGGGAGTAACTATGGCTACACCTTC. It encodes CAINGGSNYGYTF.

This rearrangement joins TRBV3-1 to TRBJ2-2; D unresolved. This CDR3 region has 18 residues. Per the germline V gene, CDR1 is LGHDT and CDR2 is YNNKEL (reference sequence). Trimming took off 0 bases at V and 1 base at J, with 15 bases between the two ends. CDR3 coding DNA: TGTGCCAGCAGCCAAGAATCTCTCGTGTTCCTGAACACCGGGGAGCTGTTTTTT. It encodes CASSQESLVFLNTGELFF.

The V and J genes are TRBV15 and TRBJ1-5; D uncertain. Between the trimmed V and J ends, which lost 0 bases and 3 bases, there was a span of 9 bases. The CDR3 sequence is 15 residues long. Germline V gives CDR1 LNHNV, CDR2 YYDKDF (reference sequence). The CDR3 protein is CATSRDLGTNQPQHF. Here the CDR3 DNA reads TGTGCCACCAGCAGAGATCTAGGTACCAATCAGCCCCAGCATTTT.

This chain connects TRBV27 to TRBJ2-3; 7 bases are a match to TRBD2. Trimming cost V 1 base and J 4 bases; bases outside gene matches: 8. Germline loops: CDR1 MNHEY, CDR2 SMNVEV (reference sequence). The CDR3 is made up of 16 amino acids. CDR3 region: CASSLFQAGVADTQYF. As DNA, the CDR3 is TGTGCCAGCAGTTTATTTCAGGCGGGAGTTGCAGATACGCAGTATTTT.

This clonotype came up once. The chain links TRBV25-1 to TRBJ2-5; no reliable D call. The CDR3 has 14 residues. Trimming removed 1 base from V and 0 bases from J, with 6 bases in between. The germline V gene has CDR1 MGHDK and CDR2 SYGVNS. CDR3 in amino acids: CASSESQYQETQYF. The CDR3 nucleotides read TGTGCCAGCAGTGAATCCCAGTACCAAGAGACCCAGTACTTC.

The gene calls are TRBV29-1 and TRBJ2-6, with 9 bases matching TRBD1. The germline V gene encodes CDR1 SQVTM and CDR2 ANQGSEA. CDR3 size: 16 residues. Germline trimming cut 6 bases from V and 0 bases from J; bases unmatched to any gene: 6. The chain's CDR3 is CSVAGTGSSGANVLTF. The CDR3 DNA reads TGCAGCGTGGCCGGGACAGGGAGCTCTGGGGCCAACGTCCTGACTTTC.

The CDR3, as DNA: TGTGCCAGCAGCCCGGGGACAGACCAAGAGACCCAGTACTTC. Translated, it gives CASSPGTDQETQYF. The V gene is TRBV7-9, the J gene TRBJ2-5; 7 bases are a match to TRBD1. Germline CDR1 and CDR2: SEHNR and FQNEAQ (reference sequence). Germline trimming cut 5 bases from V and 0 bases from J; bases unmatched to any gene: 3. The CDR3 totals 14 residues. The full variable domain, completed using reference TRBV7-9 and TRBJ2-5, is DTGVSQNPRHKITKRGQNVTFRCDPISEHNRLYWYRQTLGQGPEFLTYFQNEAQLEKSRLLSDRFSAERPKGSFSTLEIQRTEQGDSAMYLCASSPGTDQETQYFGPGTRLLVL.

The V gene is TRBV27, the J gene TRBJ2-7; 10 bases agree with TRBD1. J lost 2 bases, V lost 3 bases, and 4 bases had no gene match. The CDR3 is 15 amino acids. The germline V gene has CDR1 MNHEY and CDR2 SMNVEV (reference sequence). The CDR3 spells CASSLKDRGTYEQYF. CDR3 nucleotide sequence: TGTGCCAGCAGTTTGAAGGACAGGGGGACCTACGAGCAGTACTTC.

V is TRBV19 and J is TRBJ1-4, with D possibly being TRBD1 (6 bases). The germline CDR1 and CDR2 sequences are LNHDA and SQIVND (reference sequence). The V and J ends lost 5 bases and 5 bases respectively, with 15 bases between them. The CDR3 loop spans 15 amino acids. CDR3 DNA: TGTGCCAGTAGTGTCCGGGACAATAGGAATGAAAAACTGTTTTTT. Translated, it gives CASSVRDNRNEKLFF.

The gene calls are TRBV15 and TRBJ2-7; perhaps TRBD1 as D (7 bases). CDR3 length: 15 amino acids. Trimming pared 0 bases from V and 4 bases from J, leaving 13 bases between. CDR1 is LNHNV and CDR2 is YYDKDF in the germline V gene (reference sequence). The CDR3 nucleotides read TGTGCCACCAGCAGAGAGGCAGGGGGGTATTACGAGCAGTACTTC. It yields the protein CATSREAGGYYEQYF.

The genes are TRBV12-3 or TRBV12-4 and TRBJ1-2; maybe TRBD1 (5 bases). V lost 6 bases and J 8 bases, leaving 16 bases between the germline ends. The CDR3 is 13 residues long. The CDR3 sequence is CASSQGAPEGYTF. CDR3 sequence (DNA): TGTGCCAGCAGCCAGGGAGCACCCGAGGGCTACACCTTC.

This chain uses TRBV24-1 with TRBJ2-7, with a weak D call TRBD1 (7 bases). V lost 0 bases to trimming and J lost 2 bases, with 13 bases between them. Germline CDR1 is KGHDR and CDR2 is SFDVKD. The CDR3 runs 16 residues. The CDR3 coding sequence is TGTGCCACCAGTGATTTGGCGGGACAGCCTCCCTACGAGCAGTACTTC. Translation gives CATSDLAGQPPYEQYF.

The J gene is TRBJ2-1, the V gene TRBV20-1; TRBD2 matches at 16 bases. The germline V gene encodes CDR1 DFQATT and CDR2 SNEGSKA (reference sequence). Losses at the gene ends were 5 bases for V and 2 bases for J; bases not matched to a gene: 24. CDR3 size: 23 residues. CDR3 in amino acids: CSARPDGTSGGAAEGTPYNEQFF. In DNA form, the CDR3 reads TGCAGTGCTCGACCGGACGGGACTAGCGGGGGGGCGGCAGAGGGGACGCCCTACAATGAGCAGTTCTTC.

The chain couples TRBV30 to TRBJ2-2, with D unclear. Trimming shortened V by 5 bases and J by 0 bases, and 10 bases separated the two germline ends. Germline V gives CDR1 GTSNPN, CDR2 SVGIG (reference sequence). CDR3 length: 14 amino acids. CDR3 DNA sequence: TGTGCCTGGGGGCATGGACCGAACACCGGGGAGCTGTTTTTT. Amino acids: CAWGHGPNTGELFF.

The CDR3 region has the DNA TGTGCCAGCAGCTATGGGGACACTCGTGTTGGCTACACCTTC. As protein: CASSYGDTRVGYTF. This sequence joins TRBV5-4 and TRBJ1-2; D possibly corresponds to TRBD1 (6 bases). CDR1 and CDR2 (germline): SGHNT, YYREEE (reference sequence). This CDR3 is built from 14 residues. V gave up 3 bases and J gave up 7 bases, with 16 bases separating them.

V is TRBV28 and J is TRBJ2-1; D uncertain. The CDR3 runs 16 residues. Germline assignment: CDR1 MDHEN and CDR2 SYDVKM. V was clipped by 6 bases and J by 3 bases, with 18 bases between them. In nucleotides, the CDR3 is TGTGCCAGCAGCCCCGTGGGGATTAGAGGCTACAATGAGCAGTTCTTC. As protein: CASSPVGIRGYNEQFF.

This chain uses TRBV30 with TRBJ1-1, with no clear D. The ends were cut back, 8 bases at V and 5 bases at J, with 15 bases in the middle. Germline CDR1 reads GTSNPN; CDR2 reads SVGIG (reference sequence). This CDR3 is built from 12 residues. CDR3 sequence reads: CAGSADGTEAFF. CDR3 in DNA: TGTGCCGGCTCGGCCGACGGGACTGAAGCTTTCTTT. The full variable domain, in which reference TRBV30 and TRBJ1-1 provide the parts outside the CDR3, is SQTIHQWPATLVQPVGSPLSLECTVEGTSNPNLYWYRQAAGRGLQLLFYSVGIGQISSEVPQNLSASRPQDRQFILSSKKLLLSDSGFYLCAGSADGTEAFFGQGTRLTVV.

The chain links TRBV7-3 to TRBJ2-5; the D is unclear. CDR3 length: 13 amino acids. Trimming pared 6 bases from V and 3 bases from J, leaving 11 bases between. CDR1 SGHTA and CDR2 FQGTGA come from the germline V gene. The DNA for the CDR3 is TGTGCCAGCAGGAGCACTACCGAAGAGACCCAGTACTTC. Translation: CASRSTTEETQYF.